A selection of T cell receptor beta chains follows, all from one sample in a study of T cells in Graves' hyperthyroidism and ophthalmopathy. TCRdb re-derived calls from the multiplex PCR reads in MiXCR, one entry per CDR3 protein. The sample has about 620,000 distinct CDR3 sequences; about 16% are singletons. The sample taken for sequencing was blood. The receptors originated from a woman under 40 with Graves' hyperthyroidism. CDR3s include the opening cysteine and the closing phenylalanine or tryptophan. A D gene is named only where the DNA matches it firmly. A clone size is listed for some rows: how often the clone was seen (once, few, many), or a class if it is expanded.

j_call v_call d_call clone_size cdr3_nt cdr3_aa
TRBJ1-5 TRBV7-8 - once TGTGCCAGCAGCTTAATGGGAGGAAGTAATCAGCCCCAGCATTTT CASSLMGGSNQPQHF
TRBJ2-7 TRBV27 - - TGTGCCAGCAGTTCCCCGACTAGACGATGGGGGTACGAGCAGTACTTC CASSSPTRRWGYEQYF
TRBJ2-3 TRBV6-1 - - TGTGCCGTTGGGGATACGCAGTATTTT CAVGDTQYF
TRBJ1-2 TRBV6-1 TRBD1 - TGTGCCAGCGGGCCCGGACAGGGGGCGAAAGGTTCAGGCTACACCTTC CASGPGQGAKGSGYTF
TRBJ2-1 TRBV7-3 TRBD2 few TGTGCCAGCAGCTTCGCTAGCGGACGCTACAATGAGCAGTTCTTC CASSFASGRYNEQFF
TRBJ2-6 TRBV7-9 - - TGTGCCAGCAGCTTAGGGGGGGCAGTTCCCAGCGTCCTGACTTTC CASSLGGAVPSVLTF
TRBJ2-1 TRBV20-1 TRBD2 - TGCAGTGCTAGAGATGCGGGACTAGCGGGACTCTACAATGAGCAGTTCTTC CSARDAGLAGLYNEQFF
TRBJ2-1 TRBV9 TRBD1 few TGTGCCAGCAGCGGACACAGGGGATCCAATGAGCAGTTCTTC CASSGHRGSNEQFF
TRBJ2-7 TRBV29-1 - once TGCAGCCCCACCCTAAAACTAGAGTGGACGGGGGATTGCGAGCAGTACTTC CSPTLKLEWTGDCEQYF
TRBJ2-7 TRBV27 - many TGTGCCAGCAGTTTTAGCCCATTGGACGAGCAGTACTTC CASSFSPLDEQYF
TRBJ2-7 TRBV6-5 - few TGTGCCAGCAGTTACTCGCTTGAACTTTCCACCTACGAGCAGTACTTC CASSYSLELSTYEQYF
TRBJ2-7 TRBV6-2/TRBV6-3 TRBD1 - TGTGCCGGCAGCGGACAGGGCTCCTACGAGCAGTACTTC CAGSGQGSYEQYF
TRBJ1-3 TRBV6-5 TRBD1 - TGTGCCAGCAGTTCCACCGGGACAGACGGAAACACCATATATTTT CASSSTGTDGNTIYF
TRBJ2-1 TRBV20-1 TRBD2 many TGCGCTTGGGTAGCGGGAGGGCCGTCTGCCAATGAGCAGTTCTTC CAWVAGGPSANEQFF
TRBJ2-3 TRBV28 TRBD1 many TGTGCCAGCAGTTTTGTGTTAAGGACGGGGACAGGGGGCGCAGATACGCAGTATTTT CASSFVLRTGTGGADTQYF
TRBJ1-1 TRBV7-2 - many TGTGCCAGCAGCTGGGCGAACACTGAAGCTTTCTTT CASSWANTEAFF
TRBJ1-2 TRBV28 TRBD1 many TGTGCCAGCAGTTCGACAGGGGAATCGGATGGCTACACCTTC CASSSTGESDGYTF
TRBJ1-5 TRBV27 - many TGTGCCAGCAGTCTACTCGGTAGCAATCAGCCCCAGCATTTT CASSLLGSNQPQHF
TRBJ2-7 TRBV29-1 - few TGCAGCGCGAACGACCAGAGACAGCAGCAGTACTTC CSANDQRQQQYF
TRBJ2-7 TRBV7-3 TRBD2 many TGTGCCAGCAGCGCCGGACTAGCCAGCGAGCAGTACTTC CASSAGLASEQYF
TRBJ1-4 TRBV19 - - TGTGCCAGTAGTATCGGCCGGGGCCGCGAAAAACTGTTTTTT CASSIGRGREKLFF
TRBJ1-2 TRBV2 TRBD1 few TGTGCCAGCAGTGATTTAAGGGACAGGGGCCGCTATGGCTACACCTTC CASSDLRDRGRYGYTF
TRBJ1-1 TRBV11-2 - - TGTGCCAGCAGCGGCCAGGTGCCGAACACTGAAGCTTTCTTT CASSGQVPNTEAFF
TRBJ2-2 TRBV2 - many TGTGCCAGCAACACAGGGTTGGACACCGGGGAGCTGTTTTTT CASNTGLDTGELFF
TRBJ2-5 TRBV10-3 - many TGTGCCATCAGAGGGGCCGCCTGGGGCGAGACCCAGTACTTC CAIRGAAWGETQYF
TRBJ2-3 TRBV5-1 - many TGCGCCAGCAGCCAAGTAGCGGGCACAGATACGCAGTATTTT CASSQVAGTDTQYF
TRBJ2-7 TRBV18 - - TGTGCCAGCTCACCCGGGACACGGGAAGAGGAGCAGTACTTC CASSPGTREEEQYF
TRBJ2-3 TRBV19 TRBD1 - TGTGCCAGTAGTCTCACCGGGACAGGACCTATGGATACGCAGTATTTT CASSLTGTGPMDTQYF
TRBJ2-1 TRBV6-1 TRBD2 many TGTGCCAGCAGCGCCGGGACTAGCGGGAGGTCGGTGTTCTTC CASSAGTSGRSVFF
TRBJ2-1 TRBV6-2/TRBV6-3 - many TGTGCCAGCAGTTCGTGGGACGTCGGTGAGCAGTTCTTC CASSSWDVGEQFF
TRBJ1-3 TRBV12-3/TRBV12-4 TRBD1 few TGTGCCAGCAGGCCAGGGGGGTCTGGAAACACCATATATTTT CASRPGGSGNTIYF
TRBJ2-1 TRBV20-1 TRBD2 many TGCAGTGCTAGTGGAGCGGGAGGGACAAACAATGAGCAGTTCTTC CSASGAGGTNNEQFF
TRBJ2-7 TRBV10-3 - few TGTGCCATCAGTGAGTCACTAGCCGAGCAGTACTTC CAISESLAEQYF
TRBJ2-1 TRBV20-1 - - TGCAGTGCTAGAGGCGACGAGTCTGCCAATGAGCAGTTCTTC CSARGDESANEQFF
TRBJ2-7 TRBV5-1 - many TGTGCCAGCAGTTTGAATCTATACGAGCAGTACTTC CASSLNLYEQYF
TRBJ2-7 TRBV27 TRBD1 many TGTGCCAGCAGTTTATCGACAGGGGAGGAGCAGTACTTC CASSLSTGEEQYF
TRBJ2-3 TRBV5-1 - - TGCGCCAGCAGCTTGAATGGGGGAGCCGCAGATACGCAGTATTTT CASSLNGGAADTQYF
TRBJ2-1 TRBV19 - many TGTGCCAGTAGTATCGAGGCGGGGAACGAGCAGTTCTTC CASSIEAGNEQFF